This T cell receptor beta chain was sequenced in a study of CD8+CD57+ T cells in acquired aplastic anemia. Study summary: When averaged, DNA from sorted CD4+ and CD8+ cells came to around 3.4 ug. Study-level findings and limits: Patients and controls shared roughly 31 CD8+ CDR3 sequences, highly expressed in patients.

Comment on this clonotype: Antigen specificity is unknown.

Patients chosen for sequencing had shown CD8+CD57+ cell expansion by flow cytometry. A severe acquired aplastic anemia diagnosis applied to all patients. TCR beta VDJ and CDR3 profiles were obtained from a genomic DNA template. A single record per CDR3 protein comes from TCRdb applying MiXCR to the reads. Of 160,000 or so distinct CDR3 sequences listed, over 55% are singletons. The CDR3 is made up of 15 amino acids. The V segment lost 6 bases and the J segment 7 bases; nucleotides outside the gene matches: 10. Germline values: CDR1 SGHNT, CDR2 YYREEE (reference sequence). The V call is TRBV5-4, the J call TRBJ2-1, with TRBD2 matching 10 bases. The sequence derives from a human donor with aplastic anemia. Source material: sorted CD4+, CD8+, or CD8+CD57+ T cells (not recorded which) from PBMCs. The CDR3 DNA reads as TGTGCCAGCATCGCAGCGGGAGGGCGCGAAAATGAGCAGTTCTTC. Its translation: CASIAAGGRENEQFF.